A single sample gave rise to the 21 T cell receptor beta chains below, sequenced in a study of shared clonotypes between healthy human individuals. Terminally differentiated effector memory CD45RA+ cells were excluded from the naive CD8 cells, which were CD45RO-negative and positively selected for CCR7. The assay was immunoSEQ multiplex PCR, and TCRdb's table has in-frame clones only and misses some. The profile shows about 590,000 clones, about 95% of them singletons. Sequenced input: naive CD8+ T cells sorted from blood. These receptors all come from a woman aged 25-40 years in good health.

The V call is TRBV19, the J call TRBJ2-7, with D perhaps given as TRBD1 or TRBD2 (6 bases each). V lost 5 bases, J lost 4 bases, and 12 bases lay in between. CDR3 size: 13 residues. Germline CDR1 reads LNHDA; CDR2 reads SQIVND (reference sequence). In nucleotides, the CDR3 is TGTGCCAGTAGTCCGGGGGCTGGGTACGAGCAGTACTTC. Its translation: CASSPGAGYEQYF.

The rearrangement joins TRBV29-1 to TRBJ1-1, with 9 bases that match TRBD1. The CDR3 runs to 15 residues. Germline V gene data show CDR1 as SQVTM and CDR2 as ANQGSEA. After removal of 6 bases from V and 6 bases from J, the junction contained 14 bases not matched to a gene. The CDR3, as DNA: TGCAGCGTCCAAAGCCCCGGGACAGGGTTCCCTGAAGCTTTCTTT. This sequence encodes CSVQSPGTGFPEAFF.

This sequence joins TRBV13 and TRBJ2-1, with 10 bases lining up with TRBD2. The CDR3 extends over 16 amino acids. The ends lost 0 bases at V and 4 bases at J; junction bases unmatched: 3. CDR1 is PRHDT, CDR2 FYEKMQ, per germline (reference sequence). DNA of the CDR3: TGTGCCAGCAGCTTAGGCATGACTAGCGGGTACAATGAGCAGTTCTTC. Protein: CASSLGMTSGYNEQFF.

The gene calls are TRBV2 and TRBJ2-7; TRBD2 is a possible D gene (5 bases). CDR1 SNHLY and CDR2 FYNNEI come from the germline V gene. Trimming left V 11 bases short and J 4 bases short, with 24 bases between. CDR3 length: 15 residues. The CDR3 spells CAHSGLDGKEYEQYF. CDR3 coding DNA: TGTGCCCACAGCGGATTGGACGGGAAAGAGTACGAGCAGTACTTC.

The V gene is TRBV28, the J gene TRBJ1-5; 7 positions agree with TRBD1. The CDR3 length is 16 residues. Germline trimming cut 5 bases from V and 0 bases from J; bases unmatched to any gene: 7. The germline CDR1 and CDR2 sequences are MDHEN and SYDVKM. The CDR3 sequence: CASSLGTDYSNQPQHF. The CDR3 nucleotides are TGTGCCAGCAGTCTCGGGACAGACTATAGCAATCAGCCCCAGCATTTT.

This clone has only one observation. CDR3 sequence (DNA): TGCGCCAGCAGTGAGTCGGTAGCTAACTATGGCTACACCTTC. Amino acids: CASSESVANYGYTF. This sequence joins TRBV10-2 and TRBJ1-2; D is unresolved. Per the germline V gene, CDR1 is WSHSY and CDR2 is SAAADI. V gave up 0 bases and J gave up 0 bases, with 5 bases separating them. The CDR3 has 14 residues.

Comment on this clone: Within the sample, other DNA sequences also encode this same CDR3. The chain carries TRBV27 and TRBJ2-1; 9 nucleotides match TRBD2. There are 15 residues in the CDR3. V trimming: 5 bases; J trimming: 4 bases; junction bases outside the gene matches: 6. From germline, CDR1 is MNHEY and CDR2 SMNVEV (reference sequence). Here the CDR3 reads CASSPLAGIYNEQFF. CDR3 nucleotides: TGTGCCAGCAGTCCACTAGCGGGTATATACAATGAGCAGTTCTTC.

The CDR3 region is CASTSGNEQFF. CDR3 nucleotide sequence: TGTGCCAGCACTTCAGGCAATGAGCAGTTCTTC. The chain joins TRBV27 to TRBJ2-1, with D unclear. The CDR3 runs 11 residues. V was clipped by 7 bases and J by 6 bases, with 7 bases between them. Per germline, CDR1 MNHEY and CDR2 SMNVEV (reference sequence).

Turning to this clone: Different DNA sequences within this sample yield the same CDR3. The CDR3 reads CASSIRDRVYEQYF. CDR3 nucleotides: TGTGCCAGTAGTATCCGGGACAGGGTTTACGAGCAGTACTTC. J is TRBJ2-7 and V is TRBV19; 9 bases fit TRBD1. Germline V gene lookup returns CDR1 LNHDA and CDR2 SQIVND (reference sequence). The CDR3 runs to 14 residues. The trim removed 3 bases at V and 4 bases at J, leaving 4 bases unmatched. Full variable domain (outside the CDR3, taken from reference TRBV19 and TRBJ2-7): DGGITQSPKYLFRKEGQNVTLSCEQNLNHDAMYWYRQDPGQGLRLIYYSQIVNDFQKGDIAEGYSVSREKKESFPLTVTSAQKNPTAFYLCASSIRDRVYEQYFGPGTRLTVT.

V gene TRBV27 combines with J gene TRBJ2-3; D is undetermined. Germline CDR1 MNHEY, CDR2 SMNVEV (reference sequence). The CDR3 is 13 residues long. V was clipped by 3 bases and J by 1 base, with 5 bases between them. CDR3 sequence: CASSFYGTDTQYF. In DNA form, the CDR3 reads TGTGCCAGCAGTTTCTATGGCACAGATACGCAGTATTTT.

The chain employs TRBV29-1 and TRBJ1-4, with a possible D match to TRBD1 (5 bases). V gave up 2 bases and J gave up 5 bases, with 9 bases separating them. CDR1 and CDR2 from the germline V gene are SQVTM and ANQGSEA. The length of the CDR3 is 13 residues. DNA for the CDR3: TGCAGCGTTGAATGGGCAGGGAATGAAAAACTGTTTTTT. Translated, it gives CSVEWAGNEKLFF.

The V and J genes are TRBV29-1 and TRBJ2-1, with D perhaps assigned TRBD1 or TRBD2 (7 bases each). Per germline, CDR1 SQVTM and CDR2 ANQGSEA. The CDR3 has 13 amino acids. Trimming stripped 6 bases from V and 8 bases from J, with 17 bases between. The CDR3: CSVEGEGAYEQFF. DNA of the CDR3: TGCAGCGTCGAGGGGGAGGGGGCTTATGAGCAGTTCTTC.

This chain uses TRBV28 with TRBJ2-7; 7 nucleotides align to TRBD1. V shed 7 bases, J shed 3 bases, and the junction held 3 bases outside the gene matches. Germline V lookup: CDR1 MDHEN, CDR2 SYDVKM. The CDR3 runs to 12 residues. The CDR3: CASTGGSYEQYF. The CDR3 DNA sequence: TGTGCCAGCACAGGGGGAAGCTACGAGCAGTACTTC.

The chain combines TRBV29-1 with TRBJ2-7, with 7 bases that match TRBD1. CDR1 SQVTM and CDR2 ANQGSEA come from the germline V gene. V shed 7 bases and J 7 bases; nucleotides not matched to a gene: 16. The CDR3 is 14 residues long. CDR3 protein: CSGQIGRQGEEQYF. For the CDR3, the DNA is TGCAGCGGGCAGATCGGAAGACAGGGCGAAGAGCAGTACTTC.

CDR3 sequence: CASNMDGNTIYF. The CDR3 region has the DNA TGTGCCAGCAATATGGATGGAAACACCATATATTTT. The rearrangement uses TRBV28 and TRBJ1-3, with D unresolved. The CDR3 covers 12 residues. Trimming removed 7 bases at V and 3 bases at J, with 7 bases between. The germline V gene encodes CDR1 MDHEN and CDR2 SYDVKM.

The chain employs TRBV28 and TRBJ2-3; D gene uncertain. Looked up from germline, CDR1 is MDHEN and CDR2 is SYDVKM. CDR3 size: 14 residues. Trimming stripped 5 bases from V and 2 bases from J, with 11 bases between. The CDR3 region is CASSLDGTTDTQYF. CDR3 sequence (DNA): TGTGCCAGCAGTCTAGACGGAACCACAGATACGCAGTATTTT.

This chain joins TRBV6-5 and TRBJ1-2; 9 bases are shared with TRBD1. This CDR3 is built from 12 residues. Germline assignment: CDR1 MNHEY and CDR2 SVGAGI. V shed 6 bases, J shed 8 bases, and the junction held 4 bases outside the gene matches. CDR3 coding DNA: TGTGCCAGCAGGACAGGGGGTAGGGGCTACACCTTC. It specifies CASRTGGRGYTF.

This chain connects TRBV19 to TRBJ2-1, with TRBD2 matching over 10 bases. CDR3 length: 15 amino acids. V dropped 6 bases and J dropped 4; count of bases not matched to a gene: 6. The germline V gene has CDR1 LNHDA and CDR2 SQIVND (reference sequence). CDR3 in DNA: TGTGCCAGTAGGTTAGCGGGAGGAGGATACAATGAGCAGTTCTTC. This gives the protein CASRLAGGGYNEQFF.

J is TRBJ1-1 and V is TRBV5-1, with D perhaps TRBD1 (5 bases). The CDR3 has 11 amino acids. Germline-derived CDR1 and CDR2 are SGHRS and YFSETQ. V shed 6 bases and J shed 8 bases, with 11 bases lying between them. CDR3 protein: CASTQGAEAFF. CDR3 DNA: TGCGCCAGCACCCAGGGTGCGGAAGCTTTCTTT.

This rearrangement joins TRBV18 to TRBJ2-7, with 10 bases aligning to TRBD2. The V and J ends lost 0 bases and 2 bases, in that order; junction bases with no gene match: 13. The CDR3 totals 19 residues. Germline CDR1 and CDR2: KGHSH and LQKENI. The CDR3 loop is CASSPPFLSGLAEPYEQYF. CDR3 coding DNA: TGTGCCAGCTCACCACCGTTTCTATCAGGACTAGCGGAGCCCTACGAGCAGTACTTC. The whole variable domain, filled in from reference TRBV18 and TRBJ2-7, reads NAGVMQNPRHLVRRRGQEARLRCSPMKGHSHVYWYRQLPEEGLKFMVYLQKENIIDESGMPKERFSAEFPKEGPSILRIQQVVRGDSAAYFCASSPPFLSGLAEPYEQYFGPGTRLTVT.

The chain uses TRBV5-4 and TRBJ2-7; D possibly corresponds to TRBD1 (5 bases). The CDR3 consists of 12 residues. Trimming left V 1 base short and J 6 bases short, with 8 bases between. CDR1 and CDR2 from the germline V gene are SGHNT and YYREEE (reference sequence). The CDR3 DNA sequence: TGTGCCAGCAGCTTGTTTGGGGCCGAGCAGTACTTC. Residues: CASSLFGAEQYF.